The 31 T cell receptor beta chains listed next were all sequenced from one sample in a study of CD8+ T cells in alopecia areata. Sequencing relied on a cDNA template that was reverse transcribed from extracted RNA. Data came from immunoSEQ multiplex PCR; TCRdb stores just in-frame clones and leaves some out. The sample holds over 150,000 clones, more than 60% seen once. Here the sequenced sample was CD4+ T cells sorted from blood, taken at week 0. The source is a human donor with alopecia areata.

The J gene is TRBJ2-4, the V gene TRBV6-5, with TRBD2 identical over 14 bases. V shed 6 bases, J shed 15 bases, and the junction held 10 bases outside the gene matches. This CDR3 is 14 amino acids long. From germline, CDR1 is MNHEY and CDR2 SVGAGI. CDR3 protein: CASSRTGTSGGRYF. CDR3 in DNA: TGTGCCAGCAGCCGTACCGGGACTAGCGGGGGTCGGTACTTC.

This clone came up once. The genes are TRBV29-1 and TRBJ2-1; 10 nucleotides match TRBD2. The V segment lost 3 bases and the J segment 10 bases; nucleotides outside the gene matches: 6. Germline lookup yields CDR1 SQVTM and CDR2 ANQGSEA. The CDR3 spans 13 residues. DNA of the CDR3: TGCAGCGTTGATAAGGCTAGCGGGGGAGAGCAGTTCTTC. Protein: CSVDKASGGEQFF.

The chain combines TRBV29-1 with TRBJ2-1; D is possibly TRBD2 (5 bases). Germline V lookup: CDR1 SQVTM, CDR2 ANQGSEA. The CDR3 totals 12 residues. Deletions cut 1 base from V and 6 bases from J, with 7 bases between. CDR3 coding DNA: TGCAGCGTTGAAGGACTAATCAATGAGCAGTTCTTC. It translates to CSVEGLINEQFF.

The chain recombines TRBV5-1 with TRBJ1-6, with D tentatively TRBD1 (6 bases). V was trimmed by 6 bases and J by 7 bases, leaving 14 bases between them. The length of the CDR3 is 14 residues. Germline-derived CDR1 and CDR2 are SGHRS and YFSETQ. This chain's CDR3 is CASTPGTTNSPLHF. CDR3 nucleotides: TGCGCCAGCACTCCCGGGACAACCAATTCACCCCTCCACTTT.

This clone showed up just once. The chain has TRBV29-1 and TRBJ1-2, with 9 positions matching TRBD1. Germline V gives CDR1 SQVTM, CDR2 ANQGSEA. The V gene end was trimmed by 4 bases and the J gene end by 8 bases; junction bases not matched to a gene: 8. CDR3 length: 13 residues. CDR3 DNA sequence: TGCAGCGTTGTTGGGGACAGGGTAACAGGCTACACCTTC. As protein: CSVVGDRVTGYTF.

This clone was found a few times. This same CDR3 is encoded by further DNA sequences in the sample. The gene calls are TRBV5-1 and TRBJ1-2; 8 nucleotides line up with TRBD1. This CDR3 contains 12 residues. The junction had 0 bases not matched to a gene; V was cut back by 2 bases and J by 6 bases. Germline V CDR1 and CDR2: SGHRS, YFSETQ. CDR3 coding DNA: TGCGCCAGCAGCTTACAGGGGGATGGCTACACCTTC. This sequence encodes CASSLQGDGYTF.

This clone has just a few counts. The chain recombines TRBV7-2 with TRBJ1-1; TRBD1 agrees at 7 bases. The CDR3 is made up of 15 amino acids. Trimming took 3 bases from V and 4 from J; bases not matched to a gene: 8. Per germline, CDR1 SGHTA and CDR2 FQGNSA. For the CDR3, the DNA is TGTGCCAGCAGCTTGAATACAGGGGTTTCCACTGAAGCTTTCTTT. This translates into CASSLNTGVSTEAFF.

A few counts support this clone. The chain is built from TRBV4-3 and TRBJ1-1, with a tentative D call TRBD1 (5 bases). Trimming stripped 0 bases from V and 1 base from J, with 9 bases between. Germline values: CDR1 LGHNA, CDR2 YSLEER. CDR3 length equals 15 residues. CDR3 protein: CASSQEPGRNTEAFF. CDR3 coding DNA: TGCGCCAGCAGCCAAGAGCCAGGGAGGAACACTGAAGCTTTCTTT.

In its sample, this clone was seen once. The chain uses TRBV7-9 and TRBJ2-7; 7 nucleotides match TRBD1. Losses at the gene ends were 3 bases for V and 6 bases for J; bases not matched to a gene: 8. This CDR3 contains 14 residues. Germline lookup yields CDR1 SEHNR and CDR2 FQNEAQ (reference sequence). The CDR3 bases are TGTGCCAGCAGCTTGACAGGGAGCGTGAGCGAGCAGTACTTC. Protein: CASSLTGSVSEQYF.

This chain links TRBV12-5 with TRBJ2-7; D possibly uses TRBD1 or TRBD2 (6 bases each). CDR3 length equals 15 residues. V gave up 9 bases and J gave up 5 bases, with 23 bases separating them. Germline values: CDR1 LGHNT, CDR2 FRNRAP. The CDR3 sequence is CASLTVEGGSHEQYF. In nucleotides, the CDR3 is TGTGCTAGCCTGACGGTTGAGGGGGGATCTCACGAGCAGTACTTC.

The rearrangement uses TRBV9 and TRBJ1-6; weak D call: TRBD1 (6 bases). This CDR3 spans 14 amino acids. Germline V gives CDR1 SGDLS, CDR2 YYNGEE. V was clipped by 6 bases and J by 8 bases, with 15 bases between them. The DNA for the CDR3 is TGTGCCAGCACCCGTACAGGGTCGGATTCACCCCTCCACTTT. This codes for CASTRTGSDSPLHF.

This chain joins TRBV5-1 and TRBJ2-7; 10 bases are a match to TRBD1. This CDR3 has 14 amino acids. CDR1 and CDR2 from the germline V gene are SGHRS and YFSETQ. The trim removed 4 bases at V and 3 bases at J, leaving 4 bases unmatched. This chain's CDR3 is CASSRTGGNYEQYF. In nucleotides, the CDR3 is TGCGCCAGCAGCAGGACAGGGGGTAACTACGAGCAGTACTTC.

V and J are TRBV9 and TRBJ1-4; 7 bases match TRBD1. The V and J ends lost 4 bases and 8 bases, in that order; junction bases with no gene match: 11. This CDR3 has 15 amino acids. Germline loops: CDR1 SGDLS, CDR2 YYNGEE. This chain's CDR3 is CASSPEDRVREKLFF. The DNA for the CDR3 is TGTGCCAGCAGCCCCGAAGACAGGGTTCGAGAAAAACTGTTTTTT.

This clone appeared a few times. The gene calls are TRBV4-3 and TRBJ1-1; unclear D gene. Deletions cut 0 bases from V and 4 bases from J, with 6 bases between. CDR1 is LGHNA, CDR2 YSLEER, per germline. The CDR3 spans 13 residues. Here the CDR3 reads CASSQDEFTEAFF. DNA of the CDR3: TGCGCCAGCAGCCAAGATGAATTCACTGAAGCTTTCTTT.

The chain has TRBV29-1 and TRBJ1-2; tentative D call: TRBD1 (5 bases). Germline loops: CDR1 SQVTM, CDR2 ANQGSEA. V lost 4 bases and J 0 bases, leaving 6 bases between the germline ends. The length of the CDR3 is 12 residues. The CDR3 coding sequence is TGCAGCGTTGGGACATCTAACTATGGCTACACCTTC. Translating gives CSVGTSNYGYTF.

This clone was seen repeatedly, ten times or more. The rearrangement links TRBV5-1 to TRBJ1-6; no definite D call. Germline assignment: CDR1 SGHRS and CDR2 YFSETQ. Trimming cost V 1 base and J 5 bases, with 1 base left between them. This CDR3 has 12 amino acids. CDR3 sequence (DNA): TGCGCCAGCAGCTTGAATAATTCACCCCTCCACTTT. Encoded protein: CASSLNNSPLHF.

This clone was seen only once. The V gene is TRBV29-1, the J gene TRBJ2-5; D could derive from TRBD1 or TRBD2 (5 bases each). V lost 8 bases and J 5 bases, leaving 15 bases between the germline ends. The CDR3 covers 12 residues. Germline-derived CDR1 and CDR2 are SQVTM and ANQGSEA. The CDR3 bases are TGCAGCTCAGACCGGGACGCCGAGACCCAGTACTTC. Protein: CSSDRDAETQYF.

The chain links TRBV29-1 to TRBJ2-7; TRBD1 agrees at 9 bases. The CDR3 runs to 14 residues. V lost 6 bases, J lost 2 bases, and 8 bases stayed unmatched. From germline, CDR1 is SQVTM and CDR2 ANQGSEA. CDR3 sequence: CSVAPGQGAYEQYF. CDR3 nucleotide sequence: TGCAGCGTCGCCCCGGGACAGGGAGCCTACGAGCAGTACTTC.

The genes are TRBV4-2 and TRBJ2-3; D is uncertain. V was cut by 4 bases and J by 4 bases, with 12 bases left in between. Germline lookup yields CDR1 LGHNA and CDR2 YNFKEQ. This CDR3 contains 14 residues. The DNA of the CDR3 is TGTGCCAGCAGCCCGCCCGGCCCCCCAGATACGCAGTATTTT. Amino acids: CASSPPGPPDTQYF.

A few counts support this clone. This chain links TRBV4-3 with TRBJ1-2, with D perhaps matching TRBD1 (6 bases). The CDR3 length is 15 residues. CDR1 LGHNA and CDR2 YSLEER come from the germline V gene. Trimming pared 0 bases from V and 7 bases from J, leaving 15 bases between. CDR3 in amino acids: CASSQDETGLSGYTF. The CDR3 DNA reads TGCGCCAGCAGCCAAGATGAGACAGGCCTGAGTGGCTACACCTTC.

The genes are TRBV6-5 and TRBJ1-2; no clear D. CDR3 length: 14 amino acids. Looked up from germline, CDR1 is MNHEY and CDR2 is SVGAGI. V gave up 2 bases and J gave up 2 bases, with 9 bases separating them. For the CDR3, the DNA is TGTGCCAGCAGTTACGGGGAGTCCAACTATGGCTACACCTTC. Residues: CASSYGESNYGYTF.

The chain has TRBV30 and TRBJ2-3; no clear D. CDR3 length: 16 amino acids. V lost 5 bases and J 3 bases, leaving 21 bases between the germline ends. Germline values: CDR1 GTSNPN, CDR2 SVGIG (reference sequence). CDR3 sequence (DNA): TGTGCCTGGCGCGCCGGCCAGCCCGTCCAAACAGATACGCAGTATTTT. Its translation: CAWRAGQPVQTDTQYF.

V is TRBV7-2 and J is TRBJ2-5; TRBD1 might be the D (5 bases). The CDR3 is 13 amino acids. Trimming removed 4 bases at V and 5 bases at J, with 11 bases between. The germline CDR1 and CDR2 sequences are SGHTA and FQGNSA. The CDR3 bases are TGTGCCAGCAGCTCTGACAGTCAGGAGACCCAGTACTTC. As protein: CASSSDSQETQYF.

The chain recombines TRBV30 with TRBJ2-2, with D perhaps assigned TRBD1 or TRBD2 (5 bases each). Trimming took off 5 bases at V and 0 bases at J, with 13 bases between the two ends. The length of the CDR3 is 15 residues. Germline V gene lookup returns CDR1 GTSNPN and CDR2 SVGIG (reference sequence). CDR3 protein: CAWATGTANTGELFF. The CDR3, as DNA: TGTGCCTGGGCCACCGGGACGGCGAACACCGGGGAGCTGTTTTTT.

In this sample, this clone turned up once. The CDR3 sequence: CASSEGTDYGYTF. The CDR3 region has the DNA TGTGCCAGCAGCGAAGGGACAGACTATGGCTACACCTTC. The rearrangement uses TRBV9 and TRBJ1-2; 7 bases map to TRBD1. Per germline, CDR1 SGDLS and CDR2 YYNGEE. The trim removed 3 bases at V and 3 bases at J, leaving 2 bases unmatched. The CDR3 sequence is 13 residues long.

This clone was detected only once. The V gene is TRBV29-1, the J gene TRBJ2-7; no definite D call. V lost 4 bases to trimming and J lost 3 bases, with 13 bases between them. The CDR3 covers 13 residues. Germline V gives CDR1 SQVTM, CDR2 ANQGSEA. The CDR3, as DNA: TGCAGCGTTGTCATCCCCATTGACTACGAGCAGTACTTC. Translated: CSVVIPIDYEQYF.

Regarding this clone: Within the sample, other DNA sequences also encode this same CDR3. V and J are TRBV29-1 and TRBJ1-2; D is unresolved. The CDR3 runs 9 residues. Germline V gene sequence: CDR1 SQVTM, CDR2 ANQGSEA. Between the trimmed V and J ends, which lost 0 bases and 8 bases, there was a span of 1 base. This CDR3 reads CSVEEGYTF. The CDR3 DNA is TGCAGCGTTGAAGAAGGCTACACCTTC.

The rearrangement links TRBV7-4 to TRBJ2-4; possible D gene TRBD2, 5 bases. Germline V lookup: CDR1 SGHVT, CDR2 SQSDAQ. V lost 1 base and J 1 base, leaving 23 bases between the germline ends. The CDR3 has 20 amino acids. The CDR3 DNA follows: TGTGCCAGCAGCTTAGATGTCAGAGAACCGGGTAGGAGGGCCAAAAACATTCAGTACTTC. This gives the protein CASSLDVREPGRRAKNIQYF.

This sequence joins TRBV2 and TRBJ1-2, with D possibly TRBD1 on 6 matching bases. V gave up 7 bases and J gave up 3 bases, with 18 bases separating them. Per the germline V gene, CDR1 is SNHLY and CDR2 is FYNNEI. This CDR3 has 15 amino acids. The CDR3 spells CASTARQEADYGYTF. Here the CDR3 DNA reads TGTGCCAGCACCGCCAGACAGGAGGCAGACTATGGCTACACCTTC.

V and J are TRBV5-1 and TRBJ1-4; D unresolved. The germline CDR1 and CDR2 sequences are SGHRS and YFSETQ. This CDR3 has 17 amino acids. V was shortened by 0 bases and J by 6 bases, with 18 bases between the two germline ends. This CDR3 is CASSLEGSIGVDEKLFF. DNA for the CDR3: TGCGCCAGCAGCTTGGAGGGATCAATCGGGGTAGATGAAAAACTGTTTTTT.

The chain links TRBV20-1 to TRBJ2-7, with D hard to call. Germline V gene data show CDR1 as DFQATT and CDR2 as SNEGSKA (reference sequence). The CDR3 sequence is 11 residues long. V was pared by 6 bases and J by 4 bases, with 10 bases between. CDR3: CSANYQYEQYF. The CDR3 DNA is TGCAGTGCCAACTACCAATACGAGCAGTACTTC.